This TCR beta chain was obtained from a study of T-cell reconstitution after alpha-beta-depleted transplantation in children listed by TCRdb under 2016. At the level of the whole study: T-cell immune reconstitution after TCRalphabeta/CD19-depleted allogeneic hematopoietic cell transplantation in children was quantitatively tracked in the study by means of TCR repertoire profiling. Study-wide conclusions, independent of this receptor: About two months after transplant, the apparently early recovery of alphabetaT-cell counts reportedly depended on just several hundred clones that had expanded rapidly and came from non-depleted graft cells. In some patients, the high TCRbeta diversity seen at day 60 was put down to recipient T cells and intrathymic progenitors that had survived conditioning. The frequencies of hyperexpanded clones fell over the following months, and after one year, T-cell counts and TCRbeta diversity were mostly attributed to newly produced T cells.

This clonotype was counted only a few times. Its recognized antigen is unknown. The record has no base qualities; no much larger clone is one base away. The label giving this sample's treatment or condition can be read as: allogeneic hematopoietic cell transplantation with graft depleted of TCRalphabeta T cells and CD19 B cells. The transplant recipients were children given TCRalphabeta/CD19-depleted allogeneic hematopoietic cell grafts. The method was PCR. The instrument was an Illumina HiSeq 2500. To normalize quantification of the TCRbeta repertoire, the TCR libraries were built with molecular barcoding that relied on unique molecular identifiers. Using fastp trimming at Q25 and MiXCR clonotype assembly, TCRdb reanalyzed the public sequencing data and kept in-frame beta chains. When rows share a CDR3 protein, they turn into one entry using the most common DNA and genes. This sample lists about 420,000 distinct CDR3 sequences; 16% were detected once. The ten largest clonotypes hold 25% to 30% of the sample.

The CDR3 numbers 15 residues from cysteine through phenylalanine. Only the CDR3 part of the read is kept: 45 bases, read in frame from the first base. From a lookup of the germline V gene, CDR1 and CDR2 are SGHDT and YYEEEE. Trimming costs V 1 base and J 1 base, and their ends lie 10 bases apart. The TCR was taken from a boy in the first two years of life who had a stem cell transplant for Wiskott-Aldrich syndrome, so the T cells may come from the graft donor. The specimen comprised PBMCs, mostly from graft donor cells, sampled 360 days after TCRalphabeta/CD19-depleted stem cell transplant. This receptor chain uses TRBV5-6 and TRBJ2-3; the D gene is unclear. The nucleotides are TGTGCCAGCAGCTTGCCTAGGCTTCGCACAGATACGCAGTATTTT. Translated, it gives CASSLPRLRTDTQYF.